The 2 T cell receptor beta chains given below trace back to one sample, sequenced in a study of cytomegalovirus exposure and HLA in healthy donors. Amplification used 60 Vbeta primers and 13 Jbeta primers. Generated by immunoSEQ multiplex PCR, the TCRdb table keeps only in-frame clones and is missing some. The sample records about 83,000 clones, under 80% being singletons. The sequenced sample was PBMCs. All receptors come from a man aged 18 to 30 in good health and CMV-seropositive.

The V and J genes are TRBV27 and TRBJ2-1; no definite D call. Trimming took off 1 base at V and 6 bases at J, with 10 bases between the two ends. There are 14 residues in the CDR3. CDR1 is MNHEY and CDR2 is SMNVEV in the germline V gene (reference sequence). This CDR3 reads CASSLFSHSNEQFF. CDR3 in DNA: TGTGCCAGCAGTTTATTTTCCCATTCCAATGAGCAGTTCTTC.

In its sample, this clone was seen a few times. The chain is built from TRBV19 and TRBJ2-5; 11 nucleotides line up with TRBD2. Germline trimming cut 6 bases from V and 3 bases from J; bases unmatched to any gene: 3. CDR1 LNHDA and CDR2 SQIVND come from the germline V gene (reference sequence). This CDR3 has 14 amino acids. In DNA, the CDR3 is TGTGCCAGTAGCCGGGGACTAGCGGAAGAGACCCAGTACTTC. Protein: CASSRGLAEETQYF.